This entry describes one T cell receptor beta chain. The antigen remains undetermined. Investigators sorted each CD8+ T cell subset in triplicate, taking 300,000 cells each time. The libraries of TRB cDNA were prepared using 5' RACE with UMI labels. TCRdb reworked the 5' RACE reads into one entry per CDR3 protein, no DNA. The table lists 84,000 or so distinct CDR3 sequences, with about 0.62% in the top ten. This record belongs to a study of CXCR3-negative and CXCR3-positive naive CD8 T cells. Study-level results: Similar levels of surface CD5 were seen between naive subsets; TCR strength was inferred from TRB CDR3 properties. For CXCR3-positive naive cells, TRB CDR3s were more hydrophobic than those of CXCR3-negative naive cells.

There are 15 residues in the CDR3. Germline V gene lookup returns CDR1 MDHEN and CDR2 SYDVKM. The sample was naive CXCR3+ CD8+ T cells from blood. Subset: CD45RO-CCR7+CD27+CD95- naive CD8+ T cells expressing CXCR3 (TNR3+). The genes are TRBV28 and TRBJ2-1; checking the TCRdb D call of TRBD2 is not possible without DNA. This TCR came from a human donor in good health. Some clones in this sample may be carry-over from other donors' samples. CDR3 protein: CASSFFTSGANEQFF. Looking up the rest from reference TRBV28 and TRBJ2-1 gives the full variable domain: DVKVTQSSRYLVKRTGEKVFLECVQDMDHENMFWYRQDPGLGLRLIYFSYDVKMKEKGDIPEGYSVSREKKERFSLILESASTNQTSMYLCASSFFTSGANEQFFGPGTRLTVL.